Below, 26 T cell receptor beta chains from the same sample are listed, as sequenced in a study of cytomegalovirus exposure and HLA in healthy donors (dated by TCRdb to the late 2010s). The library was generated by the immunoSEQ multiplex PCR assay. For the multiplex PCR, a mixture combining 60 forward primers for TCR Vbeta segments and 13 reverse primers for TCR Jbeta segments was used. Imported from immuneACCESS, the table was reduced by TCRdb to in-frame sequences with V and J called. These copies leave out some clones; in studies compared against another copy, an unresolved V gene accounts for under half, and the cause of the remainder is not known. A total of around 130,000 clones appear in this sample, over 60% of them only once. In total, the top ten clones hold 1.8% of the sample. The source material was PBMCs. These receptors were taken from a man aged 40-55 years in good health and CMV-seronegative.

J is TRBJ2-7 and V is TRBV21-1; the table assigns TRBD2, which was not confirmed against the DNA. TRBV21-1 is marked as a pseudogene. The CDR3 runs 11 residues. In DNA, the CDR3 is TGTGCCAGCCTTTCTTCTGCGGGGCTGTACTTC. Amino acids: CASLSSAGLYF.

The chain uses TRBV6-6 and TRBJ2-1, with 12 nucleotides matching TRBD2. CDR3 length: 16 amino acids. Germline loops: CDR1 MNHNY, CDR2 SVGAGI (reference sequence). V was clipped by 6 bases and J by 1 base; unmatched bases: 4. CDR3 residues: CASSSTSGRSYNEQFF. In DNA form, the CDR3 reads TGTGCCAGCAGCTCTACTAGCGGGAGGTCCTACAATGAGCAGTTCTTC.

This sequence joins TRBV27 and TRBJ2-7; possible D gene TRBD1, 5 bases. The CDR3 consists of 13 residues. Germline values: CDR1 MNHEY, CDR2 SMNVEV (reference sequence). The V gene lost 3 bases and the J gene lost 2 bases, with 8 bases spanning the gap. DNA for the CDR3: TGTGCCAGCAGTTTTCAGGGTACCTACGAGCAGTACTTC. It encodes CASSFQGTYEQYF.

This rearrangement joins TRBV11-3 to TRBJ2-7; a possible D gene is TRBD2 (7 bases). CDR1 and CDR2 (germline): SGHNT, YENEEA. CDR3 length: 15 residues. V lost 1 base to trimming and J lost 6 bases, with 16 bases between them. As DNA, the CDR3 is TGTGCCAGCAGCTTAGTGGCGGGGGCCGTTAGCGAGCAGTACTTC. Encoded protein: CASSLVAGAVSEQYF.

Comments on this clone: A junction end diverges from the germline sequence, so it may reflect a read error. Additional DNA sequences in this sample encode the identical CDR3. The V gene is TRBV7-9, the J gene TRBJ2-7; tentatively, D is TRBD2 (6 bases). CDR1 is SEHNR, CDR2 FQNEAQ, per germline (reference sequence). The CDR3 contains 14 residues. The CDR3 nucleotides are TGTGCCAGCAGCTGGGCAAGCGGGCCTTACGAACAGTACTTC. Its protein product is CASSWASGPYEQYF.

The chain links TRBV7-2 to TRBJ2-1, with a possible D match to TRBD2 (5 bases). V gave up 3 bases and J gave up 7 bases, with 13 bases separating them. Germline CDR1 is SGHTA and CDR2 is FQGNSA. The length of the CDR3 is 14 residues. The CDR3 loop is CASSLWGASNEQFF. The CDR3 coding sequence is TGTGCCAGCAGCTTGTGGGGAGCCTCGAATGAGCAGTTCTTC.

The V call is TRBV30, the J call TRBJ1-4, with 8 bases matching TRBD1. This CDR3 comprises 14 residues. V lost 4 bases, J lost 5 bases, and 6 bases stayed unmatched. Germline V gene lookup returns CDR1 GTSNPN and CDR2 SVGIG (reference sequence). The CDR3 here is CAWTPTGVNEKLFF. As DNA, the CDR3 is TGTGCCTGGACCCCGACAGGGGTAAATGAAAAACTGTTTTTT.

This clone was recorded a few times. V is TRBV5-6 and J is TRBJ2-3, with 8 bases matching TRBD2. This CDR3 region has 16 residues. CDR1 and CDR2 from the germline V gene are SGHDT and YYEEEE. J was trimmed by 1 base and V by 4 bases; bases with no gene match: 8. For the CDR3, the DNA is TGTGCCAGCAGCGCACGGGAGGGATGGGGCACAGATACGCAGTATTTT. Protein product: CASSAREGWGTDTQYF.

The rearrangement uses TRBV5-4 and TRBJ2-5; D remains unclear. The ends were cut back, 0 bases at V and 9 bases at J, with 12 bases in the middle. The CDR3 is made up of 13 amino acids. Germline CDR1 SGHNT, CDR2 YYREEE (reference sequence). This CDR3 reads CASSLDSPPAQYF. The CDR3, as DNA: TGTGCCAGCAGCTTGGACAGCCCCCCAGCCCAGTACTTC.

This chain joins TRBV2 and TRBJ1-1; weak D call: TRBD1 (5 bases). CDR3 length: 15 residues. Germline V CDR1 and CDR2: SNHLY, FYNNEI. The V end lost 7 bases, the J end lost 4 bases, and 19 bases lay between the germline ends. CDR3 coding DNA: TGTGCCAGCAACCTACAGGCGGTGTCGACCACTGAAGCTTTCTTT. Residues: CASNLQAVSTTEAFF.

DNA for the CDR3: TGTGCCAGCAGTTTTGGACTAGCCGGGACCTACGAGCAGTACTTC. Translating it yields CASSFGLAGTYEQYF. The V gene is TRBV2, the J gene TRBJ2-7, with 8 bases identical to TRBD2. Germline V lookup: CDR1 SNHLY, CDR2 FYNNEI. Trimming cost V 5 bases and J 2 bases; bases outside gene matches: 8. This CDR3 is 15 amino acids long.

V is TRBV7-6 and J is TRBJ1-1; 7 nucleotides match TRBD1. Trimming took 4 bases from V and 6 from J; bases not matched to a gene: 11. The CDR3 extends over 15 amino acids. Germline CDR1 and CDR2: SGHVS and FNYEAQ. CDR3 nucleotide sequence: TGTGCCAGCAGCTACAAAACAGGGGAAGTCGCTGAAGCTTTCTTT. Translated, it gives CASSYKTGEVAEAFF. Supplemented by reference TRBV7-6 and TRBJ1-1, the full variable domain reads GAGVSQSPRYKVTKRGQDVALRCDPISGHVSLYWYRQALGQGPEFLTYFNYEAQQDKSGLPNDRFSAERPEGSISTLTIQRTEQRDSAMYRCASSYKTGEVAEAFFGQGTRLTVV.

A remark on this clone: Relative to the germline gene, one junction end is altered; a read error may explain this. V usage is TRBV28 and J usage is TRBJ1-4; 8 positions agree with TRBD1. Germline CDR1 and CDR2: MDHEN and SYDVKM. The CDR3 runs 13 residues. CDR3: CACSKQGVEKLFF. CDR3 DNA: TGTGCCTGCAGCAAACAGGGGGTTGAAAAACTGTTTTTT.

The rearrangement uses TRBV25-1 and TRBJ2-7; D is undetermined. The CDR3 spans 11 residues. The germline V gene encodes CDR1 MGHDK and CDR2 SYGVNS. DNA of the CDR3: TGTGCGACTTCTCTCTCCTACGAGCAGTACTTC. This gives the protein CATSLSYEQYF.

The chain has TRBV6-5 and TRBJ1-1; weak D call: TRBD1 (5 bases). The CDR3 extends over 15 amino acids. V lost 2 bases, J lost 3 bases, and 13 bases lay in between. CDR1 is MNHEY and CDR2 is SVGAGI in the germline V gene. Written as DNA, the CDR3 is TGTGCCAGCAGTTACGGGGGGGGGTCGGACACTGAAGCTTTCTTT. The encoded protein is CASSYGGGSDTEAFF.

This chain connects TRBV4-1 to TRBJ2-7; D gene unclear. Trimming removed 1 base at V and 0 bases at J, with 10 bases between. The CDR3 spans 15 residues. CDR1 and CDR2 (germline): MGHRA, YSYEKL. Here the CDR3 reads CASSQGTLPSYEQYF. CDR3 in DNA: TGCGCCAGCAGCCAAGGAACTCTTCCCTCCTACGAGCAGTACTTC.

This clone occurred a few times. In DNA form, the CDR3 reads TGTGCCAGCAGTGGCCGTTCCTCTGGCTACACCTTC. Its translation: CASSGRSSGYTF. This chain connects TRBV6-5 to TRBJ1-2; D uncertain. Trimming removed 5 bases from V and 7 bases from J, with 11 bases in between. The CDR3 length is 12 residues. Germline assignment: CDR1 MNHEY and CDR2 SVGAGI.

V and J are TRBV7-3 and TRBJ1-1; D gene uncertain. The CDR3 loop spans 17 amino acids. Trimming took off 6 bases at V and 0 bases at J, with 20 bases between the two ends. The germline V gene has CDR1 SGHTA and CDR2 FQGTGA. DNA for the CDR3: TGTGCCAGCAGGTGGGAGTCCAACGCCCGAATGAACACTGAAGCTTTCTTT. Translating it yields CASRWESNARMNTEAFF.

The V call is TRBV4-1, the J call TRBJ2-7, with D maybe TRBD1 (6 bases). The V end lost 0 bases, the J end lost 1 base, and 13 bases lay between the germline ends. CDR1 is MGHRA, CDR2 YSYEKL, per germline. There are 16 residues in the CDR3. CDR3 sequence reads: CASSQDLTGPSYEQYF. The CDR3 DNA follows: TGCGCCAGCAGCCAAGATTTGACAGGACCATCCTACGAGCAGTACTTC.

Remarks on this clone: One junction end disagrees with the germline gene, perhaps due to a read error. J is TRBJ1-2 and V is TRBV29-1; no reliable D call. The CDR3 runs to 12 residues. The germline V gene has CDR1 SQVTM and CDR2 ANQGSEA. CDR3 region: CSVEVGYEGLGF. The CDR3 DNA reads as TGCAGCGTTGAAGTAGGCTATGAGGGATTAGGCTTC.

The CDR3 region has the DNA TGTGCCAGCAGCGCCGCCCAGACGGCCAGGGACACAGATACGCAGTATTTT. Translated, it gives CASSAAQTARDTDTQYF. The rearrangement links TRBV21-1 to TRBJ2-3; the table names TRBD1, a call not compared with the DNA. TRBV21-1 is a recognized pseudogene. The CDR3 runs 17 residues.

The chain links TRBV19 to TRBJ2-1, with TRBD2 matching 11 bases. V lost 3 bases to trimming and J lost 4 bases; unmatched junction nucleotides: 8. The V gene's germline CDR1 is LNHDA and CDR2 SQIVND (reference sequence). The CDR3 loop spans 17 amino acids. For the CDR3, the DNA is TGTGCCAGTAGTATTGGCGGGGGGACTAGCGGATACAATGAGCAGTTCTTC. This codes for CASSIGGGTSGYNEQFF.

This chain links TRBV10-3 with TRBJ2-5; 11 positions match TRBD2. V was clipped by 0 bases and J by 2 bases; unmatched bases: 5. Germline values: CDR1 ENHRY, CDR2 SYGVKD. The CDR3 contains 17 residues. CDR3 loop: CAISESILAGGQETQYF. The CDR3 DNA sequence: TGTGCCATCAGTGAGTCGATTCTAGCGGGAGGACAAGAGACCCAGTACTTC.

The chain has TRBV11-3 and TRBJ2-7, with a tentative D call TRBD1 (5 bases). This CDR3 spans 13 amino acids. V lost 0 bases and J 9 bases, leaving 12 bases between the germline ends. Germline loops: CDR1 SGHNT, CDR2 YENEEA. CDR3 sequence: CASSLEGAAMQYF. The CDR3 coding sequence is TGTGCCAGCAGCTTAGAAGGGGCCGCGATGCAGTACTTC.

As to this clone: This same CDR3 is encoded by further DNA sequences in the sample. CDR3 region: CASSAGLAGGLYQETQYF. As DNA, the CDR3 is TGTGCCAGCAGCGCCGGGCTAGCGGGGGGGTTGTACCAAGAGACCCAGTACTTC. The V and J genes are TRBV9 and TRBJ2-5; TRBD2 aligns across 12 bases. The CDR3 has 18 amino acids. Germline CDR1 reads SGDLS; CDR2 reads YYNGEE. V lost 3 bases, J lost 0 bases, and 9 bases stayed unmatched.

The chain recombines TRBV7-2 with TRBJ2-7; 12 nucleotides align to TRBD1. V was pared by 4 bases and J by 4 bases, with 2 bases of the junction left unmatched. CDR3 length equals 14 residues. The germline CDR1 and CDR2 sequences are SGHTA and FQGNSA. The CDR3 sequence is CASSWGQGAYEQYF. The CDR3 DNA follows: TGTGCCAGCAGCTGGGGACAGGGGGCTTACGAGCAGTACTTC. The full variable domain, completed using reference TRBV7-2 and TRBJ2-7, is GAGVSQSPSNKVTEKGKDVELRCDPISGHTALYWYRQSLGQGLEFLIYFQGNSAPDKSGLPSDRFSAERTGGSVSTLTIQRTQQEDSAVYLCASSWGQGAYEQYFGPGTRLTVT.